Listed below are T cell receptor beta chains from one sample, sequenced in a study of blood T cell repertoires in COVID-19. Clones were sequenced by immunoSEQ multiplex PCR, and TCRdb holds only the in-frame ones, with some missing. The table has roughly 250,000 clones, 81% seen once. Sequencing was performed on peripheral blood. These receptors were collected from a woman in her sixties with active or convalescent COVID-19. Each CDR3 is given with its conserved first and last residue. The D gene is left open where the match is weak. For some rows the clone size is stated as once, few or many, or as a class when expanded; others skip it.

TGTGCCAGTGCCTTTACAGGGTCTGGGGCCAACGTCCTGACTTTC | CASAFTGSGANVLTF | . | TRBJ2-6 | few | TRBV19
TGTGCCAGCAGCTGGGGACTTCGCAATCAGCCCCAGCATTTT | CASSWGLRNQPQHF | . | TRBJ1-5 | . | TRBV5-8
TGTGCCAGCAGACCCCGACAGGCTATACCCTATGGCTACACCTTC | CASRPRQAIPYGYTF | . | TRBJ1-2 | . | TRBV6-5
TGTGCCAGCAGCGTAGACGCGGGGGGGGACCAAGAGACCCAGTACTTC | CASSVDAGGDQETQYF | TRBD2 | TRBJ2-5 | once | TRBV9
TGCGCCAGCAGCCAAGGAGGGTGGAATGAAAAACTGTTTTTT | CASSQGGWNEKLFF | . | TRBJ1-4 | . | TRBV4-3
TGTGCCAGCAGCGTAGGATTGGCCAGCTCCTACGAGCAGTACTTC | CASSVGLASSYEQYF | . | TRBJ2-7 | few | TRBV9
TGTGCCAGCAGCTTCTCGACAGGGAGGAATGAGCAGTTCTTC | CASSFSTGRNEQFF | . | TRBJ2-1 | . | TRBV11-2
TGTGCCAGCAGCCAGCCGGGACAGGGGAATCAGCCCCAGCATTTT | CASSQPGQGNQPQHF | TRBD1 | TRBJ1-5 | . | TRBV16
TGTGCCAGTAGTATGCGGGCCCCGCTCGAAAGGGTTGAAGCTTTCTTT | CASSMRAPLERVEAFF | . | TRBJ1-1 | . | TRBV19
TGTGCCAGTAGTATATCGGGGCAGGGGGCCGCTGAAGCTTTCTTT | CASSISGQGAAEAFF | TRBD1 | TRBJ1-1 | . | TRBV19
TGCAGTGCTAGTGGCCTTGGACGGGAGTACACTGAAGCTTTCTTT | CSASGLGREYTEAFF | . | TRBJ1-1 | . | TRBV20-1
TGTGCCAGCAGCCGACAGACAGGGACCCCGTCTAATGAGCAGTTCTTC | CASSRQTGTPSNEQFF | TRBD1 | TRBJ2-1 | . | TRBV7-9
TGTGCCAGCAGCTTGGCCGGCAGGGGGGATAACTATGGCTACACCTTC | CASSLAGRGDNYGYTF | TRBD1 | TRBJ1-2 | . | TRBV5-4
TGTGCCAGCAGCTCGTCAGGAGGAGGCACAGATACGCAGTATTTT | CASSSSGGGTDTQYF | . | TRBJ2-3 | . | TRBV7-3
TGTGCCAGCTCACCGGACACGTCAATCTATGGCTACACCTTC | CASSPDTSIYGYTF | . | TRBJ1-2 | . | TRBV18
TGCGCCAGCAGCCACAATCGGGGGGATGGCACTGAAGCTTTCTTT | CASSHNRGDGTEAFF | . | TRBJ1-1 | many | TRBV4-1
TGTGCCACCAGCAGAGCCGTGTCTTCGGACAGGGGGGCCAAAAACATTCAGTACTTC | CATSRAVSSDRGAKNIQYF | TRBD1 | TRBJ2-4 | . | TRBV15
TGTGCTAGTGGCCTGCTCGACAGGGCGGGCTACACCTTC | CASGLLDRAGYTF | TRBD1 | TRBJ1-2 | . | TRBV12-5
TGTGCCAGCAGCGCCGCGGGAAGGATGAATGAAAAACTGTTTTTT | CASSAAGRMNEKLFF | . | TRBJ1-4 | . | TRBV6-5
TGTGCCAGCAGTGAATCGGGACACCAAAAGATGAACACTGAAGCTTTCTTT | CASSESGHQKMNTEAFF | . | TRBJ1-1 | . | TRBV2
TGTGCCAGTAGTATCAACAGGGGAAGCCCTAATGAAAAACTGTTTTTT | CASSINRGSPNEKLFF | TRBD1 | TRBJ1-4 | . | TRBV19
TGTGCCAGCAGCTTAATGTTTAGGAGCTCCTACGAGCAGTACTTC | CASSLMFRSSYEQYF | . | TRBJ2-7 | . | TRBV7-2
TGTGCCAGCAGCTTACGTCCGTCGAGAGCTAACTATGGCTACACCTTC | CASSLRPSRANYGYTF | . | TRBJ1-2 | . | TRBV7-9
TGTGCCAGCAGTCTAGCGGGGGGCTACAATGAGCAGTTCTTC | CASSLAGGYNEQFF | TRBD2 | TRBJ2-1 | . | TRBV6-5
TGTGCCAGCAGCTTGGCCGGGACAGGGAACAACCAGCCCCAGCATTTT | CASSLAGTGNNQPQHF | TRBD1 | TRBJ1-5 | . | TRBV7-8
TGTGCTAGTGGCCTCCTCCGGGACAGGGAGGGAAGCGCTGGAAACACCATATATTTT | CASGLLRDREGSAGNTIYF | TRBD1 | TRBJ1-3 | . | TRBV12-5
TGTGCCAGCGCTAAAGGGGGTCGGACATCGAGCTCTGGAAACACCATATATTTT | CASAKGGRTSSSGNTIYF | . | TRBJ1-3 | . | TRBV19
TGTGCCAGCAGCTTGGACAGGGGGAACTACGAGCAGTACTTC | CASSLDRGNYEQYF | TRBD1 | TRBJ2-7 | . | TRBV7-2
TGTGCCAGCAGCCCCCCTCGACAGCCACTCTACGAGCAGTACTTC | CASSPPRQPLYEQYF | . | TRBJ2-7 | . | TRBV7-3